This T cell receptor beta chain was obtained from a study of cytomegalovirus exposure and HLA in healthy donors. For the study at large: Some 85 million unique TCRs, all from HLA-typed donors, were included in an early release of the data.

Comment on this clone: Antigen unknown.

This CDR3 contains 14 residues. V lost 7 bases to trimming and J lost 7 bases, with 17 bases between them. In germline, CDR1 is MDHEN, CDR2 SYDVKM. The PCR used 60 Vbeta and 13 Jbeta primers. Sequencing was performed with immunoSEQ multiplex PCR; in TCRdb, only in-frame clones are kept and a portion is missing. Reported are 100,000 to 150,000 clones; the ten largest clones contain approximately 1.5%. Findings and caveats of the study: Immune exposure data for these donors was limited to CMV serostatus.

The specimen sequenced was PBMCs. V usage is TRBV28 and J usage is TRBJ1-5; perhaps TRBD1 as D (5 bases). This sequence was found in a woman aged 40 to 50 in good health and CMV-seronegative. This CDR3 reads CASINGGVKQPQHF. DNA for the CDR3: TGTGCCAGCATCAACGGGGGGGTTAAGCAGCCCCAGCATTTT.